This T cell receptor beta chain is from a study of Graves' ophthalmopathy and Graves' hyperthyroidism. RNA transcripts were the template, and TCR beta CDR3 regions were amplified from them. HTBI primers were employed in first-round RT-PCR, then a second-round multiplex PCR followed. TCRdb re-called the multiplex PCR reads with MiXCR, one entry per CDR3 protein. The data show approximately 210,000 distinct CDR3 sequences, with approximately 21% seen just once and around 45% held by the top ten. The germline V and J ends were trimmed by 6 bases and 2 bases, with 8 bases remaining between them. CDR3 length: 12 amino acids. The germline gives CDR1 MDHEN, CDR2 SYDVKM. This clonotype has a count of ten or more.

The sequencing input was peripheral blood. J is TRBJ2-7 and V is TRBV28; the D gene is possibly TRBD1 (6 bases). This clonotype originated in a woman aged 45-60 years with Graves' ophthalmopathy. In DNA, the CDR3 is TGTGCCAGCAGAGAGGGGGCCTACGAGCAGTACTTC. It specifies CASREGAYEQYF.